A selection of T cell receptor beta chains follows, all from one sample in a study of vaccination and CD4 T cells after COVID-19. TCRdb passed the PCR reads through MiXCR, listing each CDR3 protein once. Found here are approximately 40,000 distinct CDR3 sequences, 36% of them singletons; the top ten hold 5.8%. The specimen comprised CD4+ T cells from blood, sampled about 7 months after SARS-CoV-2 vaccination. The receptors originated from a human donor who had recovered from COVID-19. Each CDR3 is given with its conserved first and last residue. Each record gives: CDR3 DNA, CDR3 protein, V gene, D gene, J gene, clone size. A D gene is named only where the DNA matches it firmly. The listing skips clone size in some rows; elsewhere it reads once, few, many or a size class.

TGTGCCAGTAGTATCACAACCTTTACTTTCTTT,CASSITTFTFF,TRBV19,.,TRBJ1-1,few
TGTGCCAGCAGTCCCCAGTACACTGAAGCTTTCTTT,CASSPQYTEAFF,TRBV6-2/TRBV6-3,.,TRBJ1-1,few
TGTGCCAGTAGTACATCCCACTCCAATTACCAGGGTTTAAAAAGGTTCTTC,CASSTSHSNYQGLKRFF,TRBV19,.,TRBJ2-1,.
TGTGCCAGCTCTCTCTGGGGGCGGGTGGGGGGCACAGATACGCAGTATTTT,CASSLWGRVGGTDTQYF,TRBV28,.,TRBJ2-3,few
TGTGCCAGCTCACCAAGTGGCCAGCGGGCCATCTACGAGCAGTACTTC,CASSPSGQRAIYEQYF,TRBV18,.,TRBJ2-7,.
TGTGCCAGCAGTACAGCCGGGAGTTCCTACGAGCAGTACTTC,CASSTAGSSYEQYF,TRBV6-1,.,TRBJ2-7,few
TGTGCCAGTAAGATTCTAGCGGGAGGAGAGCAGTTCTTC,CASKILAGGEQFF,TRBV28,TRBD2,TRBJ2-1,.
TGTGCCAGCAGCTTGGCCGGGACAGGGTCCCCCCATGAGCAGTTCTTC,CASSLAGTGSPHEQFF,TRBV5-4,TRBD1,TRBJ2-1,.
TGCAGCGTTGAAGATCCAGGGGGCGCTTTGCTGGGCTACACCTTC,CSVEDPGGALLGYTF,TRBV29-1,TRBD1,TRBJ1-2,few
TGTGCCAGCAGTTTATGGGCTGAAGCCAGCTCCTACAATGAGCAGTTCTTC,CASSLWAEASSYNEQFF,TRBV28,.,TRBJ2-1,.
TGCAGTGCTACGGGACAGCTCCAAGAGACCCAGTACTTC,CSATGQLQETQYF,TRBV20-1,TRBD1,TRBJ2-5,.
TGTGCCAGTAGTTCGTGGTCCAGGGGGAGCAATCAGCCCCAGCATTTT,CASSSWSRGSNQPQHF,TRBV19,TRBD1,TRBJ1-5,few
TGTGCCTGGAGTGTAGGCGCCAGCGGTTCACCCCTCCACTTT,CAWSVGASGSPLHF,TRBV30,.,TRBJ1-6,.
TGTGCCAGTAGTATCTCTCCCTACGAGCAGTACTTC,CASSISPYEQYF,TRBV19,.,TRBJ2-7,.
TGCAGTGCACCGGACAGGGCTGGGGCCAACGTCCTGACTTTC,CSAPDRAGANVLTF,TRBV20-1,TRBD1,TRBJ2-6,few
TGTGCCAGCAGTCACGACAGGGCCCAAGAGACCCAGTACTTC,CASSHDRAQETQYF,TRBV12-3/TRBV12-4,TRBD1,TRBJ2-5,.
TGTGCCAGCAGTTACTCGTTTACGGGGGGTACTGAAGCTTTCTTT,CASSYSFTGGTEAFF,TRBV6-5,.,TRBJ1-1,.
TGTGCCAGCAGTGGTCTAGCGGGGGCCAATGAGCAGTTCTTC,CASSGLAGANEQFF,TRBV6-4,TRBD2,TRBJ2-1,.
TGTGCCAGCAGTTATTCGAGGGGAGGGAACATTCAGTACTTC,CASSYSRGGNIQYF,TRBV6-5,TRBD2,TRBJ2-4,few
TGTGCCAGCAGCCCTCCCCGCAGGGCAGGGACCCAGTACTTC,CASSPPRRAGTQYF,TRBV28,.,TRBJ2-5,.
TGTGCCAGCAGCTTAGTCGTACAGGGGGAGCTGTTTTTT,CASSLVVQGELFF,TRBV7-9,.,TRBJ2-2,.
TGTGCCAGCAGTCGATATGGACTAGCTGGCGATACGCAGTATTTT,CASSRYGLAGDTQYF,TRBV6-1,TRBD2,TRBJ2-3,.
TGCAGTGCTAGGACAGGGGGGAGCTCTGGGGCCAACGTCCTGACTTTC,CSARTGGSSGANVLTF,TRBV20-1,TRBD1,TRBJ2-6,few
TGTGCCAGCAGCGAATTCAATCAGCCCCAGCATTTT,CASSEFNQPQHF,TRBV7-2,.,TRBJ1-5,few
TGTGCCACCCAGCCTAGCGGTGCTTACGAGCAGTACTTC,CATQPSGAYEQYF,TRBV24-1,TRBD2,TRBJ2-7,few
TGTGCCAGCAGCTTCCCAGGCACAGATACGCAGTATTTT,CASSFPGTDTQYF,TRBV7-6,.,TRBJ2-3,few
TGTGCCACCGGACTATCCTACAATGAGCAGTTCTTC,CATGLSYNEQFF,TRBV6-2/TRBV6-3,.,TRBJ2-1,.
TGTGCCAGCAGTTACGGTGTTGGGGGAGCGGTCACCGGGGAGCTGTTTTTT,CASSYGVGGAVTGELFF,TRBV6-5,.,TRBJ2-2,.
TGTGCCAGCAGATTGGGACAGGCAGCAGATACGCAGTATTTT,CASRLGQAADTQYF,TRBV11-1,TRBD1,TRBJ2-3,.
TGCGCCAGCAGCCAGAAAGGGACAGGGGGGAATGAGCAGTTCTTC,CASSQKGTGGNEQFF,TRBV4-3,TRBD1,TRBJ2-1,.
TGTGCCAGTAGGGAGACAGGGACTAATCAGCCCCAGCATTTT,CASRETGTNQPQHF,TRBV19,TRBD1,TRBJ1-5,.
TGTGCCAGCAGCCCTCGGGGTTACGAGCAGTACTTC,CASSPRGYEQYF,TRBV7-9,.,TRBJ2-7,few
TGTGCCAGCAGCGCGGGACACCCCTTGGATACGCAGTATTTT,CASSAGHPLDTQYF,TRBV11-3,.,TRBJ2-3,.
TGTGCCAGCAGCAAAAATTCACCCCTCCACTTT,CASSKNSPLHF,TRBV25-1,.,TRBJ1-6,few
TGCAGTGCTAGTAGCGGGAGGGAAGGTGAGCAGTTCTTC,CSASSGREGEQFF,TRBV20-1,TRBD2,TRBJ2-1,.
TGTGCCAGCAGTCTCCTAGGCGGGAGCCGCAGCGTCCTGACTTTC,CASSLLGGSRSVLTF,TRBV28,TRBD2,TRBJ2-6,few
TGTGCCAGCAGAGCAGAAGGTCCGTCCGAGCAGTACTTC,CASRAEGPSEQYF,TRBV27,.,TRBJ2-7,.
TGCAGTGCTAGTTCGGGACATCGGGAGACCCAGTACTTC,CSASSGHRETQYF,TRBV20-1,.,TRBJ2-5,.
TGTGCCACCAGTGACCTAGGGCACTCGGAGCTGTTTTTT,CATSDLGHSELFF,TRBV24-1,.,TRBJ2-2,few
TGTGCCAGCACGGTGCGGGAGGGCACAGATACGCAGTATTTT,CASTVREGTDTQYF,TRBV2,TRBD2,TRBJ2-3,.
TGTGCCAGCAGTTTTGGTGGGCTCAATCAGCCCCAGCATTTT,CASSFGGLNQPQHF,TRBV28,.,TRBJ1-5,.
TGTGCCAGCAGCAACTTACAGGGCCGCGGCACCATATATTTT,CASSNLQGRGTIYF,TRBV7-8,.,TRBJ1-3,.
TGTGCCAGCAGCTTACTAGCGGAATACGAGCAGTACTTC,CASSLLAEYEQYF,TRBV7-2,TRBD2,TRBJ2-7,.
TGTGCCAGCAGCTTAAGAAGACAGGAGAAGTCTGAAGCTTTCTTT,CASSLRRQEKSEAFF,TRBV7-2,.,TRBJ1-1,.
TGCGCCAGCAGCCAGGGACAGGGGGTAGGTGAGCAGTACTTC,CASSQGQGVGEQYF,TRBV4-1,TRBD1,TRBJ2-7,.
TGTGCCAGCAGCTTAGGGGGACAGGGAAGTGGCTACACCTTC,CASSLGGQGSGYTF,TRBV7-6,TRBD1,TRBJ1-2,few
TGTGCCACCTTCCCGCCTTCGGGAGTTACAGCTTTCTTT,CATFPPSGVTAFF,TRBV10-3,.,TRBJ1-1,.
TGCAGTGCTAGTCCGGCGACTGCTCCCCAAGAGACCCAGTACTTC,CSASPATAPQETQYF,TRBV20-1,.,TRBJ2-5,.
TGTGCCAGCGACCGCGACAGCTCCTACACCATATATTTT,CASDRDSSYTIYF,TRBV6-1,.,TRBJ1-3,few
TGCAGTGCTAGAAAGATTAGCGGGTGGGGTACCGGGGAGCTGTTTTTT,CSARKISGWGTGELFF,TRBV20-1,TRBD2,TRBJ2-2,.
TGTGCCAGCAGTGACCGACAGGGGGATTTATCTGAAGCTTTCTTT,CASSDRQGDLSEAFF,TRBV6-2/TRBV6-3,TRBD1,TRBJ1-1,.
TGCAGCGTAATGGGACATTCCTACGAGCAGTACTTC,CSVMGHSYEQYF,TRBV29-1,.,TRBJ2-7,.